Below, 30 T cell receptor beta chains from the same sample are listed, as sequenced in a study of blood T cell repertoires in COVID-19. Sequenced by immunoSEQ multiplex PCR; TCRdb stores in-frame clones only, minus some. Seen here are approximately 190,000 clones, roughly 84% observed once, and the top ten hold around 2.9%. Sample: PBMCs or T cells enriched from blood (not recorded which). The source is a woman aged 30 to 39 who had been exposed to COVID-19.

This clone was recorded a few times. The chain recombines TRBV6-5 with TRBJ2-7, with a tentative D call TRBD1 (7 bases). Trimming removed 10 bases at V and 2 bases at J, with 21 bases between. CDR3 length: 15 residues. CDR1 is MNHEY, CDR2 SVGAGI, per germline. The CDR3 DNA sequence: TGTGCCACCTTTCGTCGGAGGGACAGTGCCTACGAGCAGTACTTC. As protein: CATFRRRDSAYEQYF.

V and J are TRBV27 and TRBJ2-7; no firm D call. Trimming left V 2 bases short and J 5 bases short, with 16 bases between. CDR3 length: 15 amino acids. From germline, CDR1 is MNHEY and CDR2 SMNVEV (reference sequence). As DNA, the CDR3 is TGTGCCAGCAGTTTAATGCAGGCTGTTCTGGACGAGCAGTACTTC. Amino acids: CASSLMQAVLDEQYF.

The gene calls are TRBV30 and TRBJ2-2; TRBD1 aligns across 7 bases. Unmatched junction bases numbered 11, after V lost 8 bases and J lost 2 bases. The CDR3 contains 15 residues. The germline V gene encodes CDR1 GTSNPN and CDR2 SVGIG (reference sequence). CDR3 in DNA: TGTGCCGGCAGGGGGATGAGTTTTAACACCGGGGAGCTGTTTTTT. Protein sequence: CAGRGMSFNTGELFF.

The CDR3 region has the DNA TGTGCCGGAGGGGACTACATAACAGATACGCAGTATTTT. Residues: CAGGDYITDTQYF. The rearrangement joins TRBV10-3 to TRBJ2-3; 7 bases are a match to TRBD2. After removal of 11 bases from V and 3 bases from J, the junction contained 8 bases not matched to a gene. The CDR3 totals 13 residues. Germline CDR1 and CDR2: ENHRY and SYGVKD.

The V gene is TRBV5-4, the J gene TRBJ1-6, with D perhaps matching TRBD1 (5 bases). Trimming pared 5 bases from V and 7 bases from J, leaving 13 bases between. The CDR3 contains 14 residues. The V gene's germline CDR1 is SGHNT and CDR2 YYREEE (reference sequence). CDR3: CASSWDFSNSPLHF. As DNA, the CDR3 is TGTGCCAGCAGTTGGGACTTTTCCAATTCACCCCTCCACTTT.

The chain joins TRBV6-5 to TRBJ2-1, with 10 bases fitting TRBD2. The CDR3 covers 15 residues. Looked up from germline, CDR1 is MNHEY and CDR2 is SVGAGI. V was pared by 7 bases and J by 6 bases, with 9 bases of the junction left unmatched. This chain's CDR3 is CASKLLAGLSNEQFF. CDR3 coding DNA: TGTGCCAGCAAATTACTAGCGGGGTTGTCCAATGAGCAGTTCTTC.

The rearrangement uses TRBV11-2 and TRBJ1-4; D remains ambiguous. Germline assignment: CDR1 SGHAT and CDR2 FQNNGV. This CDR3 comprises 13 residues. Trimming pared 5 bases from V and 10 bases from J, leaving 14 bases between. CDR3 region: CASSLQILGKLFF. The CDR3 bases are TGTGCCAGCAGCCTACAGATCTTGGGAAAACTGTTTTTT.

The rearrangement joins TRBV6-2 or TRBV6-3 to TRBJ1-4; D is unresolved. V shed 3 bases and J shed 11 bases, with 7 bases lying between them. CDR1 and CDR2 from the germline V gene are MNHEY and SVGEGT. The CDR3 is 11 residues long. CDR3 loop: CASSYGAKLFF. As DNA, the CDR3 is TGTGCCAGCAGTTATGGTGCGAAACTGTTTTTT.

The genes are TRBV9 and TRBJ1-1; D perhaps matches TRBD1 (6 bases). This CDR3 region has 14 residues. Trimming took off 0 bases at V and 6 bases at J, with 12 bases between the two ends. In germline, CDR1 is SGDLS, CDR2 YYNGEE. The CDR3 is CASSVVSGAAEAFF. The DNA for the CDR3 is TGTGCCAGCAGCGTAGTTTCAGGGGCTGCTGAAGCTTTCTTT.

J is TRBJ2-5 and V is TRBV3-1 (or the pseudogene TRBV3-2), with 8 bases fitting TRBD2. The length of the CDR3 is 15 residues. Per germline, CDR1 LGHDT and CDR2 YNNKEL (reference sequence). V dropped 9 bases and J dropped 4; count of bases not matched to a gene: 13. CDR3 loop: CASLRFGRGGETQYF. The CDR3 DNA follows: TGTGCCAGTTTAAGGTTCGGTCGGGGGGGAGAGACCCAGTACTTC.

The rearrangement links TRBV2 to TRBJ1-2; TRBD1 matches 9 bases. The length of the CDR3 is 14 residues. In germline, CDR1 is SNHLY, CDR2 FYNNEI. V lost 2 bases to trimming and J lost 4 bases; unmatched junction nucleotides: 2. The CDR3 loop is CASSETGGVYGYTF. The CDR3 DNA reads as TGTGCCAGCAGTGAAACAGGGGGCGTCTATGGCTACACCTTC. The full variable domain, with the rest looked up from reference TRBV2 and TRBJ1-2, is EPEVTQTPSHQVTQMGQEVILRCVPISNHLYFYWYRQILGQKVEFLVSFYNNEISEKSEIFDDQFSVERPDGSNFTLKIRSTKLEDSAMYFCASSETGGVYGYTFGSGTRLTVV.

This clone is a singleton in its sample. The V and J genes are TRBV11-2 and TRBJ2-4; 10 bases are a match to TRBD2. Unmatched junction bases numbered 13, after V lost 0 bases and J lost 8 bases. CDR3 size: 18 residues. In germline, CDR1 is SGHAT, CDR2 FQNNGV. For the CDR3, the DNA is TGTGCCAGCAGCTTAGATCGGGGCGGAGCGGGGGGGCGATACATTCAGTACTTC. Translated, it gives CASSLDRGGAGGRYIQYF.

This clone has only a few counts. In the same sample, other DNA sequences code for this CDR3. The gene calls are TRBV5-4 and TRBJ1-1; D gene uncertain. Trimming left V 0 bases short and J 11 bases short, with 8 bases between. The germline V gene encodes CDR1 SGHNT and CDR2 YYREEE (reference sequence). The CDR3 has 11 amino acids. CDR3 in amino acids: CASSLGAEAFF. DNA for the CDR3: TGTGCCAGCAGCTTGGGTGCGGAGGCTTTCTTT. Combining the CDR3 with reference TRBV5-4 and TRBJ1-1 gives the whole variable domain ETGVTQSPTHLIKTRGQQVTLRCSSQSGHNTVSWYQQALGQGPQFIFQYYREEENGRGNFPPRFSGLQFPNYSSELNVNALELDDSALYLCASSLGAEAFFGQGTRLTVV.

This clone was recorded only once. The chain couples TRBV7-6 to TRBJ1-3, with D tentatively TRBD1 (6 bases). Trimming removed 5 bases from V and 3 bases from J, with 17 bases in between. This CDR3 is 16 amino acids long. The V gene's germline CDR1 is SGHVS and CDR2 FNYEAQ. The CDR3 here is CASSPLTGSVGNTIYF. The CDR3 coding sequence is TGTGCCAGCAGCCCCCTAACAGGGTCAGTTGGAAACACCATATATTTT.

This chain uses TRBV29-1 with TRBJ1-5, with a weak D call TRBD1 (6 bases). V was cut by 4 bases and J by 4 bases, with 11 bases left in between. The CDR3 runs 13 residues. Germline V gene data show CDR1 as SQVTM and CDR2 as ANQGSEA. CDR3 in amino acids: CSVVGQKNQPQHF. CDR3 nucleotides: TGCAGCGTTGTAGGACAGAAGAATCAGCCCCAGCATTTT.

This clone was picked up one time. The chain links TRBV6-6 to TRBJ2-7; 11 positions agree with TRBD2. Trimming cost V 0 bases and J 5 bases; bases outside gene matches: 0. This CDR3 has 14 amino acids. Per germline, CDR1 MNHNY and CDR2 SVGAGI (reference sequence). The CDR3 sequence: CASSYSGLADEQYF. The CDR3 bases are TGTGCCAGCAGTTACTCGGGACTAGCGGACGAGCAGTACTTC.

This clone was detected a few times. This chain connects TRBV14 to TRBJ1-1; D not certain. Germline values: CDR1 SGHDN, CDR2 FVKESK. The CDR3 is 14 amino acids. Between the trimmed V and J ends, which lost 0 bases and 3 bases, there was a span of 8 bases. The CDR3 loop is CASSQDGWDTEAFF. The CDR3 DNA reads TGTGCCAGCAGCCAAGACGGGTGGGACACTGAAGCTTTCTTT.

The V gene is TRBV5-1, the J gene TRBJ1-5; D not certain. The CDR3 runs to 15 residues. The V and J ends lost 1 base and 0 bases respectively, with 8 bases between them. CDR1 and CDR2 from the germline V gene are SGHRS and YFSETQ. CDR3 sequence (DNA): TGCGCCAGCAGCTTGAGCGGCGTTAGCAATCAGCCCCAGCATTTT. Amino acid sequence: CASSLSGVSNQPQHF.

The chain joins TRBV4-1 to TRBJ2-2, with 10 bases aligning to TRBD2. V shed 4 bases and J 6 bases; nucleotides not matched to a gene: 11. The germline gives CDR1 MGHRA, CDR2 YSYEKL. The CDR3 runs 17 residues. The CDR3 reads CASSPLGSGGSSGELFF. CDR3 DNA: TGCGCCAGCAGCCCCCTGGGTAGCGGGGGGTCTTCCGGGGAGCTGTTTTTT.

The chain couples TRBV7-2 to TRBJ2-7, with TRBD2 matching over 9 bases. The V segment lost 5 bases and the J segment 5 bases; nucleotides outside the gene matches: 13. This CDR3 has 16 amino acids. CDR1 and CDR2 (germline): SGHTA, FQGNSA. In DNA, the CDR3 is TGTGCCAGCAGCCCCCCTATTGGCGGGGGGGCGAACGAGCAGTACTTC. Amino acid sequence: CASSPPIGGGANEQYF.

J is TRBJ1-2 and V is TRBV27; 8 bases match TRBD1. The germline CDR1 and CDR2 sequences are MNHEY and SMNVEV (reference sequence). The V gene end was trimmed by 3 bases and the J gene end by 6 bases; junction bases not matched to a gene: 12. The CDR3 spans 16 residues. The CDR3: CASSFIGQGATDGYTF. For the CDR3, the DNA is TGTGCCAGCAGTTTTATAGGGCAGGGGGCAACAGATGGCTACACCTTC.

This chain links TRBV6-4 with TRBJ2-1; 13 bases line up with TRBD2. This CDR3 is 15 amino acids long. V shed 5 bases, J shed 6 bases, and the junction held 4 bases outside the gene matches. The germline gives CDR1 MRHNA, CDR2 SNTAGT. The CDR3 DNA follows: TGTGCCAGCAGTCCCGGGACTAGCGGGATCAATGAGCAGTTCTTC. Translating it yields CASSPGTSGINEQFF.

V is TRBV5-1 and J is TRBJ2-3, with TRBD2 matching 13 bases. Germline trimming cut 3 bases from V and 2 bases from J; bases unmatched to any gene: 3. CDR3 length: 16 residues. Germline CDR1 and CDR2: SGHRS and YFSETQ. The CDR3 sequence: CASSSGLAGDTDTQYF. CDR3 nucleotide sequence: TGCGCCAGCAGCTCAGGACTAGCGGGGGACACAGATACGCAGTATTTT.

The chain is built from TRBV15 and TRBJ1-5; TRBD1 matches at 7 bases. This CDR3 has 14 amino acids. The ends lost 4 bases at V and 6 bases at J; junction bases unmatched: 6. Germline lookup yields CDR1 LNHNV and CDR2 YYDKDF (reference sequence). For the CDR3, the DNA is TGTGCCACCAGCACGGGACAGCAAAGTCAGCCCCAGCATTTT. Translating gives CATSTGQQSQPQHF.

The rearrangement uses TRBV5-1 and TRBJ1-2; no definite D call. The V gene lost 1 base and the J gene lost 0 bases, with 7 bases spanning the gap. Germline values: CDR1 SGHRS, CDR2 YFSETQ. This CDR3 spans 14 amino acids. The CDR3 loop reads CASSLTNSNYGYTF. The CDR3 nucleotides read TGCGCCAGCAGCTTGACGAACTCTAACTATGGCTACACCTTC.

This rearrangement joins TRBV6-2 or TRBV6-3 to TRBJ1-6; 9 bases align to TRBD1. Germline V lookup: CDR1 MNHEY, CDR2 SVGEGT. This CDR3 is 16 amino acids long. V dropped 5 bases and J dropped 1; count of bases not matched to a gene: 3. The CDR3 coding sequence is TGTGCCAGCAGTCCCGACAGGGGGTCCTATAATTCACCCCTCCACTTT. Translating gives CASSPDRGSYNSPLHF.

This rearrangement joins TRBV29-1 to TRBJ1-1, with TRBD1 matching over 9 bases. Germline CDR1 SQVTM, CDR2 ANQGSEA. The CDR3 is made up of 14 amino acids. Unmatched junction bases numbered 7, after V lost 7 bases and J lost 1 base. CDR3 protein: CSAEGQGENTEAFF. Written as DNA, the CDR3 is TGCAGCGCCGAGGGACAGGGAGAGAACACTGAAGCTTTCTTT.

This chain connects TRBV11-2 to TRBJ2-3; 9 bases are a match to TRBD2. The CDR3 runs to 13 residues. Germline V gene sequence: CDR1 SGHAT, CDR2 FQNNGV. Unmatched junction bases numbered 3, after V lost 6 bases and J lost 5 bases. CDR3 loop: CASRSSGGDTQYF. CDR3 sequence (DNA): TGTGCCAGCAGGAGTAGCGGGGGAGATACGCAGTATTTT.

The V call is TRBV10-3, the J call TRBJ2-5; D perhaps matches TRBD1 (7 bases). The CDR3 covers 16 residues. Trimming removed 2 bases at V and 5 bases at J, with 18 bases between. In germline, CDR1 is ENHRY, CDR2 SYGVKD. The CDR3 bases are TGTGCCATCAGTGAGCGCGGGACAGATAATAGGGAGACCCAGTACTTC. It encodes CAISERGTDNRETQYF.

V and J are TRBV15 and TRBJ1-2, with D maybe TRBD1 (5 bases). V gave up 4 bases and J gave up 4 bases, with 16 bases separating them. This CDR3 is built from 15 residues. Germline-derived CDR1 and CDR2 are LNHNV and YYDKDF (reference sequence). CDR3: CATSITTGRVYGYTF. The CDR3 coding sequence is TGTGCCACCAGCATTACTACAGGACGAGTCTATGGCTACACCTTC.